This T cell receptor (beta chain) came from a study of T cells after yellow fever vaccination. As for the study in general: The fractions with low cell numbers were processed using SMART-Seq v4 Ultra Low Input.

5'RACE template switching generated TCR cDNA, adding a universal primer site and UMIs. TCRdb ran MiXCR on the 5' RACE reads and lists one entry per CDR3 protein. This table has 300,000 or so distinct CDR3 sequences, approximately 8% appearing once. Overall study findings and caveats: Though it reached lower strength, the secondary response hit its peak faster, day 5 versus 15. High-abundance clonotypes from the bulk population could contaminate FACS-sorted repertoires.

As to this clonotype: Its target is unknown.

V was cut by 5 bases and J by 7 bases, with 14 bases left in between. The CDR3 loop spans 14 amino acids. The sample consisted of PBMCs, taken around 45 days after the first yellow fever vaccination. This clonotype was obtained from a man between 18 and 29 years old who received the YFV17D yellow fever vaccine. The chain carries TRBV12-3 or TRBV12-4 and TRBJ2-2; possible D gene TRBD1, 6 bases. As DNA, the CDR3 is TGTGCCAGCAGTCCACAGGGTCTTGGCGGGGAGCTGTTTTTT. Translating it yields CASSPQGLGGELFF.